Reported below is one TCR beta chain. TCRdb derives one entry per CDR3 protein from the 5' RACE reads, leaving out DNA. The specimen's table records a few hundred thousand distinct CDR3 sequences. CDR3 size: 13 residues. The data originate from a study of T cells expressing NK-cell markers. This TCR was recovered from a man between 18 and 69 years old in good health. The rearrangement uses TRBV12-3 or TRBV12-4 and TRBJ1-2; TCRdb's assignment of TRBD1 cannot be checked, as there is no DNA. Sequenced input: blood T cells: a sorted CD56 or NKG2C T cell subset, CD4+ or CD8+ T cells, or bulk PBMC T cells (not recorded which). The CDR3 is CASRIEGARGYTF.